The rows below give T cell receptor beta chains drawn from one sample of a study of CD4 and CD8 cells across lung adenocarcinoma regions. TCRdb itself ran the PCR reads through MiXCR, one entry per CDR3 protein. Of around 7,100 distinct CDR3 sequences listed, roughly 48% are singletons. Material: CD4+ T cells from the center of a lung tumor. All receptors come from a female donor with lung adenocarcinoma. The CD4 and CD8 labels of this study may be unreliable. Both conserved end residues are part of each CDR3. A D gene is named only where the DNA matches it firmly. Clone size is stated in some rows and not others, as once, few, many or a class when expanded.

j_call v_call d_call clone_size cdr3_aa cdr3_nt
TRBJ2-1 TRBV10-2 . . CASSESTDPYNEQFF TGCGCCAGCAGTGAGTCGACAGATCCCTACAATGAGCAGTTCTTC
TRBJ1-1 TRBV27 . few CASRPASSMNTEAFF TGTGCCAGCAGACCGGCCTCGAGCATGAACACTGAAGCTTTCTTT
TRBJ1-2 TRBV6-2/TRBV6-3 . . CASSYSNGVDYGYTF TGTGCCAGCAGTTACTCGAACGGGGTGGACTATGGCTACACCTTC
TRBJ1-2 TRBV10-3 . . CAASLGTNTEATF TGTGCCGCTTCCCTAGGGACAAACACTGAAGCCACCTTC
TRBJ2-4 TRBV27 . . CGSGSGPRAKNIQYF TGTGGCAGCGGATCGGGGCCTAGAGCCAAAAACATTCAGTACTTC
TRBJ2-6 TRBV27 . . CASSISGANVLTF TGTGCCAGCAGTATCTCTGGGGCCAACGTCCTGACTTTC
TRBJ2-1 TRBV7-2 TRBD2 . CASSLGSSGRANEQFF TGTGCCAGCAGCTTAGGTAGTAGCGGGAGGGCCAATGAGCAGTTCTTC
TRBJ2-5 TRBV5-1 . few CASRRGVQETQYF TGCGCCAGCAGACGGGGAGTACAAGAGACCCAGTACTTC
TRBJ1-2 TRBV6-1 . few CASRGFPAGEYYGYTF TGTGCCAGCCGAGGGTTTCCGGCAGGGGAGTACTATGGCTACACCTTC
TRBJ2-3 TRBV6-1 TRBD2 . CASSRLAGFPDTQYF TGTGCCAGCAGTCGGCTAGCGGGTTTTCCAGATACGCAGTATTTT
TRBJ2-3 TRBV6-1 . once CAGGYGGQRTETQYF TGTGCCGGGGGGTACGGGGGCCAGAGGACAGAGACGCAGTATTTT
TRBJ2-1 TRBV6-1 . few CASSARVTYNEQFF TGTGCCAGCAGTGCTAGGGTAACCTACAATGAGCAGTTCTTC
TRBJ2-4 TRBV10-1 . few CVTGLGGKNTQYF TGCGTCACGGGGCTGGGAGGCAAAAATACTCAGTACTTT
TRBJ2-1 TRBV12-3/TRBV12-4 . medium-sized CASTHSGGNEQFF TGTGCCAGCACTCATTCCGGGGGAAATGAGCAGTTCTTC
TRBJ2-3 TRBV28 . . CASSLGAFGTQYF TGTGCCAGCAGTTTAGGCGCGTTCGGTACGCAGTATTTT
TRBJ2-3 TRBV6-4 TRBD2 large CASSRTAGDVTDTQYF TGTGCCAGCAGTAGAACAGCGGGAGATGTCACAGATACGCAGTATTTT
TRBJ1-6 TRBV6-2/TRBV6-3 . . CASTNRASSYNSPLHF TGTGCCAGCACCAACAGGGCGAGCTCCTATAATTCACCCCTCCACTTT
TRBJ2-1 TRBV27 TRBD1 . CASRSGDSLGEQFF TGTGCCAGCAGGTCCGGGGACAGCCTGGGCGAGCAGTTCTTC
TRBJ2-5 TRBV24-1 TRBD2 . CATSDRTSDQETQHF TGTGCCACCAGTGATCGGACTAGCGACCAAGAGACCCAACATTTC
TRBJ1-4 TRBV30 . once CAWSVLREKLFF TGTGCCTGGAGTGTACTTCGCGAAAAACTGTTTTTT
TRBJ2-3 TRBV4-1 TRBD1 . CASSQVGAGGTGTLYF TGCGCCAGCAGCCAAGTGGGGGCAGGGGGCACCGGGACGCTGTATTTT
TRBJ2-1 TRBV30 . medium-sized CAWSTGGAAYEQFF TGTGCCTGGAGTACAGGGGGGGCCGCTTATGAGCAGTTCTTC
TRBJ2-1 TRBV24-1 . few CATSEAGTINEQFF TGTGCCACCAGTGAGGCCGGGACAATCAATGAGCAGTTCTTC
TRBJ2-1 TRBV6-2/TRBV6-3 TRBD1 . CASSRGQGYRGFF TGTGCCAGCAGTCGGGGACAGGGGTATCGTGGGTTCTTC
TRBJ1-1 TRBV27 TRBD1 few CASRGTGGLNTEAFF TGTGCCAGCAGAGGGACAGGGGGCCTGAACACTGAAGCTTTCTTT
TRBJ2-5 TRBV10-2 . . CASSNVETQYF TGCGCCAGCAGTAATGTAGAAACCCAGTACTTC
TRBJ1-1 TRBV6-1 . . CASSEEAGVSTEAFF TGTGCCAGCAGTGAAGAAGCGGGCGTAAGCACTGAAGCTTTCTTT
TRBJ2-1 TRBV7-3 TRBD2 few CASSQLAGASNEQFF TGTGCCAGCAGCCAACTAGCGGGAGCCTCCAATGAGCAGTTCTTC
TRBJ2-3 TRBV6-5 . . CASGYSLQFKNTQYF TGTGCCAGCGGCTACTCGCTGCAGTTTAAAAACACTCAGTATTTT
TRBJ2-1 TRBV6-5 TRBD2 large CASSYSGLAGSYNEQFF TGTGCCAGCAGTTACTCAGGGCTAGCGGGCTCCTACAATGAGCAGTTCTTC
TRBJ2-3 TRBV27 . . CATLPLAVTNTGAQYF TGTGCCACCTTACCCTTAGCGGTGACGAACACCGGGGCGCAGTATTTT
TRBJ2-3 TRBV6-8 . . CAQGVRRDKQYF TGTGCCCAGGGTGTCCGCAGAGATAAGCAGTATTTT
TRBJ2-1 TRBV6-4 TRBD1 . CASSDGTGGSDTQYF TGTGCCAGCAGTGATGGGACAGGGGGCTCAGATACGCAGTATTTC
TRBJ2-3 TRBV6-1 . . CASSEDFSTDTQYF TGTGCCAGCAGTGAGGACTTTAGCACAGATACGCAGTATTTT
TRBJ2-6 TRBV10-1 . few CATGLGGTDMQYF TGCGCCACCGGGCTGGGAGGTACAGATATGCAGTATTTC
TRBJ2-3 TRBV6-1 TRBD1 . CGRSEGGRGTDTQYF TGTGGCAGGAGTGAAGGGGGCCGTGGCACAGATACGCAGTATTTT
TRBJ2-3 TRBV10-3 TRBD2 . CAISAPTSGRNTDTQYF TGTGCCATCAGTGCCCCTACTAGCGGGAGAAACACAGATACGCAGTATTTT
TRBJ2-3 TRBV10-1 TRBD2 few CVTGLGGKNIQYF TGCGTCACGGGACTAGGAGGTAAAAATATTCAGTATTTC
TRBJ2-7 TRBV6-5 . medium-sized CASSYRDGYEQYF TGTGCCAGCAGTTACCGGGACGGATACGAGCAGTACTTC
TRBJ2-3 TRBV19 . . CASRNGPNTDTQYF TGTGCCAGTAGAAACGGACCTAACACAGATACGCAGTATTTT
TRBJ2-2 TRBV27 TRBD1 . CASSEGDRDAGELFF TGTGCCAGCAGTGAGGGGGACAGGGATGCCGGGGAGCTGTTTTTT
TRBJ1-4 TRBV29-1 . . CSVAPGGRGEKLFF TGCAGCGTTGCCCCCGGCGGGCGGGGCGAAAAACTGTTTTTT
TRBJ1-1 TRBV6-1 . few CASNRGAEAFF TGTGCCAGCAACCGGGGTGCTGAAGCTTTCTTT
TRBJ1-1 TRBV12-3/TRBV12-4 . . CASSLTGRAFF TGTGCCAGCAGTCTAACAGGGAGAGCTTTCTTT
TRBJ2-6 TRBV6-1 TRBD1 . CASGTGEFSGANVQNF TGTGCCAGCGGGACAGGGGAATTCTCTGGGGCCAACGTCCAGAACTTC
TRBJ2-5 TRBV30 . . CAWRSGAETQYF TGTGCCTGGAGGTCGGGGGCAGAGACCCAGTACTTC
TRBJ2-5 TRBV28 . . CASSLGSGFQEETQYF TGTGCCAGCAGTTTGGGGTCAGGTTTTCAGGAAGAGACCCAGTACTTC
TRBJ2-1 TRBV15 . once CAQIIKKKKF TGTGCCCAGATAATTAAAAAAAAAAAATTT